This T cell receptor beta chain derives from a study of CD8+ T cells in alopecia areata. Whole-study context: Treated patients were given 5 to 10 mg oral tofacitinib twice daily. General study points: Lesional scalp, notably in alopecia totalis/universalis, had clonality above that of normal scalp.

This clone showed up just a few times. Its antigen remains unidentified. Germline V gene sequence: CDR1 LGHNA, CDR2 YNFKEQ. The CDR3 spans 14 residues. J was trimmed by 3 bases and V by 3 bases; bases with no gene match: 4. Sequencing templates came from extracted RNA that was reverse transcribed into cDNA. Assay used: immunoSEQ multiplex PCR; TCRdb lists only in-frame clones, some missing. Of around 200,000 clones in the sample, 53% were seen once. Treatment defined: oral pan-JAK inhibitor, 5-10 mg twice daily. The rearrangement uses TRBV4-2 and TRBJ2-7, with TRBD1 matching 8 bases. The sample was CD8+ T cells sorted from blood, taken at week 24, from a patient treated with tofacitinib. The TCR comes from a human donor with alopecia areata. The CDR3 DNA reads TGTGCCAGCAGCCACGGGACAGGTGTCTACGAGCAGTACTTC. Translating gives CASSHGTGVYEQYF.